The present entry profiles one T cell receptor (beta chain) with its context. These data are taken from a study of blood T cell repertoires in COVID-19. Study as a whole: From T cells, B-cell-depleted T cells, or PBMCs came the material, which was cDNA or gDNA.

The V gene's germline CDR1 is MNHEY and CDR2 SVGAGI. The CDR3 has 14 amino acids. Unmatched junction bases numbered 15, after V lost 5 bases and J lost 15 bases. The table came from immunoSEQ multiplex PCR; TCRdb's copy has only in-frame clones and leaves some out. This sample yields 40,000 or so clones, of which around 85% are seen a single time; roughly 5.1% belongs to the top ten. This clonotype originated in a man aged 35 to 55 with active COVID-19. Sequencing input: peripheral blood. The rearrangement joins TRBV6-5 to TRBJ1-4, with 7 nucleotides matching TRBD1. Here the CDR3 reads CASSPTGTRAKVFF. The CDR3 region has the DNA TGTGCCAGCAGTCCGACAGGGACGAGGGCCAAAGTGTTTTTT.